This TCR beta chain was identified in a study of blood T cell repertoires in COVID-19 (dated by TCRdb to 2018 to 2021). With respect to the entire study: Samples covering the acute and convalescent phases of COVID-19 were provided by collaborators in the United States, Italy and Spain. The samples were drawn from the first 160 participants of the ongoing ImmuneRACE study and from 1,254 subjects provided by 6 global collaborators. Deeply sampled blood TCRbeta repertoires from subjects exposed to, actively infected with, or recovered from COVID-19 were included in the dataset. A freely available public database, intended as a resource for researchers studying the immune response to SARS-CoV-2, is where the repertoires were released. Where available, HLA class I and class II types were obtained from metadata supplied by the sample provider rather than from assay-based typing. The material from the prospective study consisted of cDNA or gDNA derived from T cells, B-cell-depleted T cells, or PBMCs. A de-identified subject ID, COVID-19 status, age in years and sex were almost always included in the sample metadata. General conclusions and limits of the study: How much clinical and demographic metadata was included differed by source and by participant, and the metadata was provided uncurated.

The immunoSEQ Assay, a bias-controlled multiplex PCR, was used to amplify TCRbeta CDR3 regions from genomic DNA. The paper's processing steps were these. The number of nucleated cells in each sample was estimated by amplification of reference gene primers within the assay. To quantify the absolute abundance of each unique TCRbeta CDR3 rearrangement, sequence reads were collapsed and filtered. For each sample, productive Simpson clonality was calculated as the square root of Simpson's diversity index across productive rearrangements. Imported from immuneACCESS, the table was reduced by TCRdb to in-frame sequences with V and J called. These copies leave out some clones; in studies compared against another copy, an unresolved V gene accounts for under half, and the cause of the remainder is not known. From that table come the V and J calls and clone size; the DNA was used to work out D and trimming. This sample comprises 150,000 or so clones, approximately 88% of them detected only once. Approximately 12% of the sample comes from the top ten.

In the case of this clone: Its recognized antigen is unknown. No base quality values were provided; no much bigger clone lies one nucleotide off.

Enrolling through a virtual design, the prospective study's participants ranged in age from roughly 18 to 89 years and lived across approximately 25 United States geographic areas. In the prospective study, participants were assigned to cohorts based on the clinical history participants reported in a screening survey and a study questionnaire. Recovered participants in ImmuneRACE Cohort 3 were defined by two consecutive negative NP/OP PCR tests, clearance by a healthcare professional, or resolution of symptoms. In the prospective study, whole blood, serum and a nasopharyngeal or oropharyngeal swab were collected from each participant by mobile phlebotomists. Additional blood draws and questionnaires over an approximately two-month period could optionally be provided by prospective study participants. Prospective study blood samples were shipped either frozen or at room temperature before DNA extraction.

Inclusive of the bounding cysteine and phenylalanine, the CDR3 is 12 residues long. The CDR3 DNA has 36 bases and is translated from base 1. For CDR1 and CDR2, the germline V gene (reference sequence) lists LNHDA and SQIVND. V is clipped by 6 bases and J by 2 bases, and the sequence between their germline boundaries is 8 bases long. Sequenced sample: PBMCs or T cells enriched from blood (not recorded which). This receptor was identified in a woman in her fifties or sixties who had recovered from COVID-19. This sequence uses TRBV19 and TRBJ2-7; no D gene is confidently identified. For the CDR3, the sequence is CASRQPPYEQYF. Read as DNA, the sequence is TGTGCCAGTAGACAGCCCCCCTACGAGCAGTACTTC.